The clone carrying this TCR beta chain has ten or more counts. Its target is unknown. Using its own MiXCR run on the reads, TCRdb lists one record per CDR3 protein. The table records about 460,000 distinct CDR3 sequences, 11% of them present only once. The data originate from a study of T cell repertoires in cytomegalovirus infection. The overall study: CMV infection and matching HLA type were both indicated by public TCR beta signatures. Study findings and constraints: In two of eight donors, the top clonotype was HLA-C-restricted CMV-specific. Carriers of CMV plus the relevant HLA were identified by cumulative public TCR beta family frequency.

There are 15 residues in the CDR3. The trim removed 5 bases at V and 4 bases at J, leaving 7 bases unmatched. The germline CDR1 and CDR2 sequences are SGHAT and FQNNGV. The gene calls are TRBV11-2 and TRBJ1-4, with 7 bases that match TRBD1. The sequenced material came from PBMCs. This TCR was sampled from a human donor in good health (CMV status not recorded). Some clones in this sample may be carry-over from other donors' samples. CDR3 in DNA: TGTGCCAGCAGCCGTAACAGGGGACTTAATGAAAAACTGTTTTTT. It translates to CASSRNRGLNEKLFF.